The clone carrying this T cell receptor (beta chain) was observed a few times. Antigen specificity is unknown. TCRdb passed the reads through MiXCR, listing each CDR3 protein once. The table has approximately 310,000 distinct CDR3 sequences, around 25% seen once. The data were taken from a study of T cell repertoires in cytomegalovirus infection. Study information: The public TCR beta signatures pointed to both CMV infection and matching HLA type.

Here the sequenced sample was cultured PBMCs, taken from culture after CMV antigen stimulation. The source is a human donor in good health (CMV status not recorded). Some clones in this sample may be carry-over from other donors' samples.

CDR3 in DNA: TGTGCCAGCAAACGGGGCTCCTACAATGAGCAGTTCTTC. Protein: CASKRGSYNEQFF. This chain connects TRBV6-2 or TRBV6-3 to TRBJ2-1; possibly TRBD2 for D (5 bases). Trimming stripped 7 bases from V and 0 bases from J, with 7 bases between. The germline V gene has CDR1 MNHEY and CDR2 SVGEGT. The CDR3 runs 13 residues.